Below are 29 T cell receptor beta chains sequenced from a single sample in a study of TIL therapy for anti-PD-1-resistant metastatic lung cancer. Specified time point: pre-treatment sample, taken before nivolumab and TIL therapy. This was the immunoSEQ v3 assay. Profiling relied on immunoSEQ multiplex PCR, and the TCRdb table lists in-frame clones only, not all of them. The sample records some 60,000 clones, around four fifths being singletons. Sequencing used blood, obtained at baseline. The origin of the receptors is a person aged 30 to 80 with non-small cell lung cancer.

The chain combines TRBV7-9 with TRBJ2-7; 13 nucleotides align to TRBD2. The germline CDR1 and CDR2 sequences are SEHNR and FQNEAQ (reference sequence). CDR3 size: 12 residues. J was trimmed by 5 bases and V by 11 bases; bases with no gene match: 3. The CDR3 DNA sequence: TGTGCCGCCGGGACTAGCGGGAACGAGCAGTACTTC. This gives the protein CAAGTSGNEQYF.

This rearrangement joins TRBV4-1 to TRBJ2-3, with 9 bases identical to TRBD1. With V trimmed by 4 bases and J by 6 bases, 5 bases remained unmatched. This CDR3 has 14 amino acids. Germline V gene data show CDR1 as MGHRA and CDR2 as YSYEKL. This CDR3 is CASSPGQGGDTQYF. CDR3 nucleotides: TGCGCCAGCAGCCCGGGACAGGGAGGCGATACGCAGTATTTT.

J is TRBJ1-6 and V is TRBV7-2; D gene unclear. CDR3 length equals 12 residues. V lost 3 bases and J 7 bases, leaving 4 bases between the germline ends. Germline V CDR1 and CDR2: SGHTA, FQGNSA. CDR3 coding DNA: TGTGCCAGCAGCTTTCCCAATTCACCCCTCCACTTT. Translating gives CASSFPNSPLHF.

The chain recombines TRBV6-5 with TRBJ1-2; 10 bases fit TRBD1. This CDR3 spans 14 amino acids. The germline CDR1 and CDR2 sequences are MNHEY and SVGAGI. Losses at the gene ends were 4 bases for V and 2 bases for J; bases not matched to a gene: 1. The CDR3 nucleotides read TGTGCCAGCAGTTCGGGACAGGGGAACTATGGCTACACCTTC. Protein: CASSSGQGNYGYTF.

The chain carries TRBV21-1 and TRBJ2-2; TRBD2, as called in the table, went unchecked against the DNA. TRBV21-1 is noted as a pseudogene. The CDR3 runs 22 residues. CDR3 amino acids: CASSKGDSGLRAGGPNTGELFF. CDR3 nucleotide sequence: TGTGCCAGCAGCAAAGGAGATTCTGGGCTTCGAGCGGGAGGCCCTAACACCGGGGAGCTGTTTTTT.

The genes are TRBV6-5 and TRBJ1-1, with D unclear. The V gene lost 3 bases and the J gene lost 5 bases, with 10 bases spanning the gap. Germline V gene lookup returns CDR1 MNHEY and CDR2 SVGAGI. The CDR3 totals 13 residues. The CDR3 nucleotides read TGTGCCAGCAGTTATAATAAGGAGACTGAAGCTTTCTTT. It is translated as CASSYNKETEAFF.

V is TRBV27 and J is TRBJ2-5; TRBD1 might be the D (6 bases). There are 14 residues in the CDR3. The germline V gene encodes CDR1 MNHEY and CDR2 SMNVEV (reference sequence). V dropped 8 bases and J dropped 7 bases, with 20 bases sitting between them. DNA for the CDR3: TGTGCCAGCGCGGGTCTTGGGCAGGGGAGGACCCAGTACTTC. Protein sequence: CASAGLGQGRTQYF.

The chain recombines TRBV27 with TRBJ2-7; D perhaps matches TRBD2 (6 bases). V was cut by 6 bases and J by 3 bases, with 12 bases left in between. CDR3 length: 13 residues. In germline, CDR1 is MNHEY, CDR2 SMNVEV (reference sequence). The CDR3 spells CASSRLVYYEQYF. The CDR3 DNA sequence: TGTGCCAGCAGCCGACTAGTTTACTACGAGCAGTACTTC.

The V gene is TRBV11-2, the J gene TRBJ2-1; D tentatively reads TRBD1 or TRBD2 (5 bases each). V was cut by 3 bases and J by 6 bases, with 12 bases left in between. Germline assignment: CDR1 SGHAT and CDR2 FQNNGV. This CDR3 has 14 residues. In DNA form, the CDR3 reads TGTGCCAGCAGCTTCTGGGACCCCCGCAATGAGCAGTTCTTC. Protein product: CASSFWDPRNEQFF.

This clone was counted a few times. At one end the junction does not follow the germline gene, possibly because of a read error. The chain is built from TRBV7-7 and TRBJ2-2; 11 positions match TRBD1. This CDR3 contains 14 residues. The germline V gene has CDR1 SSHAT and CDR2 FNYEAQ (reference sequence). The CDR3 DNA sequence: TGTGCTAGCAGCCGGACAGGGGGCGCCGGGGAGCTGTTTTTT. It is translated as CASSRTGGAGELFF.

The gene calls are TRBV7-2 and TRBJ2-7; D perhaps matches TRBD1 (5 bases). CDR3 length: 14 residues. V shed 1 base and J shed 2 bases, with 9 bases lying between them. CDR1 and CDR2 from the germline V gene are SGHTA and FQGNSA. In nucleotides, the CDR3 is TGTGCCAGCAGCTTAGTACAGGCTACCTACGAGCAGTACTTC. This gives the protein CASSLVQATYEQYF.

This chain connects TRBV6-6 to TRBJ1-6, with D perhaps matching TRBD1 (5 bases). V was trimmed by 1 base and J by 8 bases, leaving 12 bases between them. Germline loops: CDR1 MNHNY, CDR2 SVGAGI (reference sequence). The CDR3 has 15 residues. The CDR3 loop is CASSYFGDDDSPLHF. For the CDR3, the DNA is TGTGCCAGCAGTTACTTTGGGGACGACGATTCACCCCTCCACTTT.

In DNA, the CDR3 is TGCAGCGTTGAATCGGGTGGCTACACCTTC. It is translated as CSVESGGYTF. The genes are TRBV29-1 and TRBJ1-2; D unclear. This CDR3 contains 10 residues. Between the trimmed V and J ends, which lost 2 bases and 7 bases, there was a span of 5 bases. The V gene's germline CDR1 is SQVTM and CDR2 ANQGSEA.

The chain employs TRBV9 and TRBJ1-1, with D possibly matching TRBD1 (5 bases). Germline V CDR1 and CDR2: SGDLS, YYNGEE. V gave up 1 base and J gave up 5 bases, with 12 bases separating them. The CDR3 is made up of 14 amino acids. Here the CDR3 DNA reads TGTGCCAGCAGCGTACAGGGTAGTGGAACTGAAGCTTTCTTT. Residues: CASSVQGSGTEAFF.

The chain combines TRBV12-5 with TRBJ2-3; TRBD1 agrees at 7 bases. CDR3 length equals 14 residues. Germline CDR1 is LGHNT and CDR2 is FRNRAP. J was trimmed by 3 bases and V by 1 base; bases with no gene match: 1. The CDR3 region has the DNA TGTGCTAGTGGTTTGGACAGGGGAACAGATACGCAGTATTTT. Its translation: CASGLDRGTDTQYF.

The chain recombines TRBV6-5 with TRBJ1-5, with TRBD1 matching over 7 bases. CDR1 and CDR2 from the germline V gene are MNHEY and SVGAGI. There are 13 residues in the CDR3. After removal of 6 bases from V and 3 bases from J, the junction contained 2 bases not matched to a gene. CDR3 in amino acids: CASRDRFNQPQHF. CDR3 nucleotide sequence: TGTGCCAGCAGGGACAGGTTCAATCAGCCCCAGCATTTT.

The V and J genes are TRBV19 and TRBJ2-6, with D possibly TRBD1 on 6 matching bases. This CDR3 has 16 residues. Looked up from germline, CDR1 is LNHDA and CDR2 is SQIVND (reference sequence). V was pared by 0 bases and J by 0 bases, with 6 bases between. Here the CDR3 DNA reads TGTGCCAGTAGTATAGACAGGGGCTCTGGGGCCAACGTCCTGACTTTC. Its protein is CASSIDRGSGANVLTF.

There are a few counts of this clone. V is TRBV5-1 and J is TRBJ1-2; D remains unclear. The CDR3 is 13 amino acids. Trimming cost V 4 bases and J 7 bases, with 14 bases left between them. Germline V gene sequence: CDR1 SGHRS, CDR2 YFSETQ. CDR3 sequence: CASSGSDFSGYTF. CDR3 DNA: TGCGCCAGCAGCGGATCGGATTTCTCTGGCTACACCTTC.

The chain joins TRBV29-1 to TRBJ2-1; 8 positions match TRBD2. The CDR3 is made up of 16 amino acids. The V and J ends lost 5 bases and 3 bases, in that order; junction bases with no gene match: 12. Germline values: CDR1 SQVTM, CDR2 ANQGSEA. This CDR3 is CSVLPAGEGYYNEQFF. The CDR3 coding sequence is TGCAGCGTTTTGCCAGCGGGAGAGGGGTACTACAATGAGCAGTTCTTC.

This clone was seen a handful of times. The gene calls are TRBV28 and TRBJ2-1; possible D gene TRBD2, 6 bases. The germline gives CDR1 MDHEN, CDR2 SYDVKM. CDR3 length equals 13 residues. Between the trimmed V and J ends, which lost 3 bases and 10 bases, there was a span of 13 bases. This CDR3 is CASSLYSGGEQFF. The DNA of the CDR3 is TGTGCCAGCAGTTTGTATAGCGGAGGGGAGCAGTTCTTC.

CDR3 loop: CASGQMGPLNYGYTF. The CDR3 DNA is TGTGCCAGCGGCCAGATGGGTCCCTTAAACTATGGCTACACCTTC. The chain is built from TRBV5-5 and TRBJ1-2, with unresolved D. V lost 7 bases, J lost 2 bases, and 18 bases lay in between. This CDR3 is built from 15 residues. CDR1 SGHKS and CDR2 YYEKEE come from the germline V gene (reference sequence).

V and J are TRBV4-1 and TRBJ2-2; 7 bases map to TRBD2. CDR3 length: 16 residues. Germline V gene lookup returns CDR1 MGHRA and CDR2 YSYEKL. The ends lost 0 bases at V and 6 bases at J; junction bases unmatched: 7. This CDR3 reads CASSQDRWEGAGELFF. In nucleotides, the CDR3 is TGCGCCAGCAGCCAAGATAGGTGGGAGGGAGCCGGGGAGCTGTTTTTT.

The V gene is TRBV18, the J gene TRBJ1-1; D gene unclear. Trimming shortened V by 2 bases and J by 0 bases, and 7 bases separated the two germline ends. There are 14 residues in the CDR3. Germline CDR1 is KGHSH and CDR2 is LQKENI. CDR3 sequence (DNA): TGTGCCAGCTCACCAAGTTACATGAACACTGAAGCTTTCTTT. The encoded protein is CASSPSYMNTEAFF.

The rearrangement links TRBV7-2 to TRBJ1-5; D perhaps matches TRBD1 (6 bases). V lost 1 base to trimming and J lost 11 bases, with 18 bases between them. In germline, CDR1 is SGHTA, CDR2 FQGNSA. The CDR3 runs 15 residues. CDR3 nucleotide sequence: TGTGCCAGCAGCTTAGAATCAGGGGCTGTAGGGGCCCAGCATTTT. Its translation: CASSLESGAVGAQHF.

In its sample, this clone was seen many times. The chain uses TRBV6-1 and TRBJ2-7; 7 positions match TRBD2. Losses at the gene ends were 8 bases for V and 6 bases for J; bases not matched to a gene: 10. Per germline, CDR1 MNHNS and CDR2 SASEGT. The CDR3 extends over 13 amino acids. As DNA, the CDR3 is TGTGCCAGCTCACTTAGCGGGCTGGGCGAGCAGTACTTC. Residues: CASSLSGLGEQYF.

The V call is TRBV2, the J call TRBJ1-1; possibly TRBD1 for D (6 bases). V lost 6 bases and J lost 4, with 15 bases in between. Germline-derived CDR1 and CDR2 are SNHLY and FYNNEI. This CDR3 region has 14 residues. The CDR3 DNA sequence: TGTGCCAGCAGCCTAATGGGGGCAGGCACTGAAGCTTTCTTT. This translates into CASSLMGAGTEAFF.

The chain employs TRBV7-3 and TRBJ2-2, with D hard to call. Trimming removed 5 bases at V and 5 bases at J, with 12 bases between. CDR1 and CDR2 from the germline V gene are SGHTA and FQGTGA. The CDR3 has 14 residues. CDR3: CASSPGDRTGELFF. CDR3 sequence (DNA): TGTGCCAGCAGCCCGGGCGATCGAACCGGGGAGCTGTTTTTT.

The chain employs TRBV7-2 and TRBJ2-2; D is ambiguous. The CDR3 contains 14 residues. V lost 5 bases and J 0 bases, leaving 7 bases between the germline ends. CDR1 SGHTA and CDR2 FQGNSA come from the germline V gene. The CDR3 loop reads CASSRIANTGELFF. The CDR3 DNA follows: TGTGCCAGCAGCCGGATCGCGAACACCGGGGAGCTGTTTTTT. The whole variable domain, remainder taken from reference TRBV7-2 and TRBJ2-2, is GAGVSQSPSNKVTEKGKDVELRCDPISGHTALYWYRQSLGQGLEFLIYFQGNSAPDKSGLPSDRFSAERTGGSVSTLTIQRTQQEDSAVYLCASSRIANTGELFFGEGSRLTVL.

The J gene is TRBJ2-1, the V gene TRBV4-3; TRBD2 matches 8 bases. The CDR3 sequence is 15 residues long. Germline-derived CDR1 and CDR2 are LGHNA and YSLEER. J gave up 8 bases and V 0 bases, and 6 bases lay outside the gene matches. In nucleotides, the CDR3 is TGCGCCAGCAGCCAAGAATTCTGGCGGGAGGATGAGCAGTTCTTC. Translation: CASSQEFWREDEQFF.